One and the same sample provided the 26 T cell receptor beta chains below, sequenced in a study of vaccination effects on CD4 cells after COVID-19. Antigen-specific CD4+ T cells were expanded (with viral peptide pools) by the ViraFEST assay ahead of sequencing. On roughly day 10 of culture, CD4+ T cells were separated out. Neither prior SARS-CoV-2 infection nor positive nucleocapsid antibodies were present in the vaccine recipients. The protocol was immunoSEQ multiplex PCR, while the TCRdb copy is restricted to in-frame clones and leaves out a portion. Among roughly 42,000 clones, roughly two thirds were seen once, and the ten largest hold roughly 24%. These receptors are not linked to any known antigen. The source was CD4+ T cells from PBMCs cultured with HCoV-OC43 spike peptides, collected before COVID-19 vaccination. Described subset: HCoV-OC43 spike overlapping peptide pool stimulation. All receptors come from a human donor who received a COVID-19 vaccine.

The CDR3 reads CAWSSRGTNEKLFF. The CDR3, as DNA: TGTGCCTGGAGTTCTAGGGGAACTAATGAAAAACTGTTTTTT. The V and J genes are TRBV30 and TRBJ1-4; D is perhaps TRBD1 (5 bases). The CDR3 totals 14 residues. Germline V gene data show CDR1 as GTSNPN and CDR2 as SVGIG (reference sequence). Trimming removed 2 bases at V and 1 base at J, with 8 bases between.

This clone has just a few counts. V usage is TRBV5-4 and J usage is TRBJ2-3; D is unclear. The CDR3 length is 14 residues. V was pared by 1 base and J by 1 base, with 7 bases between. CDR1 and CDR2 (germline): SGHNT, YYREEE (reference sequence). CDR3 amino acids: CASSLRAGTDTQYF. The CDR3 coding sequence is TGTGCCAGCAGCTTGCGGGCAGGCACAGATACGCAGTATTTT.

In its sample, this clone was seen a few times. The V gene is TRBV5-4, the J gene TRBJ1-4; D is unresolved. Trimming removed 0 bases at V and 3 bases at J, with 12 bases between. The germline V gene encodes CDR1 SGHNT and CDR2 YYREEE (reference sequence). This CDR3 is 16 amino acids long. The CDR3 loop is CASSLGGVGPNEKLFF. CDR3 in DNA: TGTGCCAGCAGCTTGGGCGGGGTCGGACCTAATGAAAAACTGTTTTTT.

This chain uses TRBV10-3 with TRBJ2-3; D possibly corresponds to TRBD1 (6 bases). This CDR3 region has 16 residues. In germline, CDR1 is ENHRY, CDR2 SYGVKD. The V end was cut by 0 bases, the J end by 1 base, with 11 bases between. Written as DNA, the CDR3 is TGTGCCATCAGTGAGTCGGGACATCGTGGCACAGATACGCAGTATTTT. As protein: CAISESGHRGTDTQYF.

The V call is TRBV6-5, the J call TRBJ2-5; D uncertain. The germline V and J ends were trimmed by 5 bases and 1 base, with 8 bases remaining between them. Germline CDR1 and CDR2: MNHEY and SVGAGI. The CDR3 spans 13 residues. The CDR3 here is CASSNDFQETQYF. In DNA, the CDR3 is TGTGCCAGCAGTAACGACTTCCAAGAGACCCAGTACTTC.

This clone was observed a few times. V usage is TRBV7-2 and J usage is TRBJ2-7, with a weak D call TRBD1 (6 bases). The V end lost 3 bases, the J end lost 1 base, and 16 bases lay between the germline ends. This CDR3 is built from 16 residues. The V gene's germline CDR1 is SGHTA and CDR2 FQGNSA. CDR3 protein: CASSLDSPGVSYEQYF. The CDR3 DNA sequence: TGTGCCAGCAGCTTGGATTCGCCAGGGGTTTCCTACGAGCAGTACTTC.

V and J are TRBV7-9 and TRBJ2-5; perhaps TRBD2 as D (6 bases). With 1 base removed from V and 0 bases from J, the gap between germline ends came to 12 bases. Per the germline V gene, CDR1 is SEHNR and CDR2 is FQNEAQ (reference sequence). The CDR3 has 16 amino acids. CDR3 nucleotides: TGTGCCAGCAGCTTAGTATCGGGACTGTACCAAGAGACCCAGTACTTC. It yields the protein CASSLVSGLYQETQYF. Using reference TRBV7-9 and TRBJ2-5 for the parts outside the CDR3, the full variable domain is DTGVSQNPRHKITKRGQNVTFRCDPISEHNRLYWYRQTLGQGPEFLTYFQNEAQLEKSRLLSDRFSAERPKGSFSTLEIQRTEQGDSAMYLCASSLVSGLYQETQYFGPGTRLLVL.

The chain employs TRBV2 and TRBJ1-2, with D tentatively TRBD1 (5 bases). The CDR3 has 15 residues. CDR1 and CDR2 from the germline V gene are SNHLY and FYNNEI. Trimming stripped 4 bases from V and 0 bases from J, with 12 bases between. Here the CDR3 DNA reads TGTGCCAGCAGTGGAGGGACGGGAACTAACTATGGCTACACCTTC. Translation gives CASSGGTGTNYGYTF.

The rearrangement joins TRBV5-1 to TRBJ2-6; tentative D call: TRBD2 (6 bases). This CDR3 has 16 residues. V lost 4 bases to trimming and J lost 0 bases, with 11 bases between them. CDR1 and CDR2 from the germline V gene are SGHRS and YFSETQ. The CDR3 nucleotides are TGCGCCAGCAGCGCCGCGGGGCTCTCTGGGGCCAACGTCCTGACTTTC. Translating gives CASSAAGLSGANVLTF.

The genes are TRBV6-5 and TRBJ1-2, with 7 bases identical to TRBD1. Germline V gene sequence: CDR1 MNHEY, CDR2 SVGAGI. V lost 6 bases and J lost 2; bases outside the gene matches: 3. The CDR3 is made up of 13 amino acids. CDR3 sequence: CASRPGQNYGYTF. The CDR3 DNA reads as TGTGCCAGCAGGCCGGGACAGAACTATGGCTACACCTTC.

J is TRBJ1-6 and V is TRBV18; D is unresolved. Trimming pared 6 bases from V and 0 bases from J, leaving 9 bases between. The CDR3 has 15 amino acids. Per the germline V gene, CDR1 is KGHSH and CDR2 is LQKENI. The CDR3 region has the DNA TGTGCCAGCTCCCAACAGAGCTCCTATAATTCACCCCTCCACTTT. This encodes CASSQQSSYNSPLHF. Supplemented by reference TRBV18 and TRBJ1-6, the full variable domain reads NAGVMQNPRHLVRRRGQEARLRCSPMKGHSHVYWYRQLPEEGLKFMVYLQKENIIDESGMPKERFSAEFPKEGPSILRIQQVVRGDSAAYFCASSQQSSYNSPLHFGNGTRLTVT.

This chain's CDR3 is CASLTPTLGEQYF. CDR3 in DNA: TGTGCCAGCTTGACTCCAACCCTAGGCGAGCAGTACTTC. The chain carries TRBV21-1 and TRBJ2-7; no DNA check was done on the table's D call, TRBD2. TRBV21-1 is labeled a pseudogene. The length of the CDR3 is 13 residues.

This clone was found a few times. The chain joins TRBV7-9 to TRBJ2-3; TRBD2 agrees at 10 bases. CDR1 is SEHNR, CDR2 FQNEAQ, per germline (reference sequence). The CDR3 has 16 amino acids. J gave up 4 bases and V 4 bases, and 8 bases lay outside the gene matches. In DNA form, the CDR3 reads TGTGCCAGCAGCTCCGGGCTAGCGGGGGCCTCAGATACGCAGTATTTT. Amino acids: CASSSGLAGASDTQYF.

A few counts support this clone. The chain has TRBV5-4 and TRBJ1-2; D is perhaps TRBD1 (6 bases). The CDR3 runs to 17 residues. The V gene's germline CDR1 is SGHNT and CDR2 YYREEE (reference sequence). The V end was cut by 0 bases, the J end by 3 bases, with 18 bases between. CDR3 loop: CASSLAAGAGGYYGYTF. CDR3 coding DNA: TGTGCCAGCAGCTTGGCGGCAGGGGCTGGAGGGTACTATGGCTACACCTTC.

This clone was found a few times. The V gene is TRBV7-2, the J gene TRBJ2-1; 8 bases match TRBD2. CDR1 is SGHTA and CDR2 is FQGNSA in the germline V gene. Trimming took 1 base from V and 5 from J; bases not matched to a gene: 10. The CDR3 sequence is 17 residues long. CDR3 in DNA: TGTGCCAGCAGCTTAGGATCGTTCGGCGGGAGGAACAATGAGCAGTTCTTC. Translating it yields CASSLGSFGGRNNEQFF. Variable domain in full (rest from reference TRBV7-2 and TRBJ2-1): GAGVSQSPSNKVTEKGKDVELRCDPISGHTALYWYRQSLGQGLEFLIYFQGNSAPDKSGLPSDRFSAERTGGSVSTLTIQRTQQEDSAVYLCASSLGSFGGRNNEQFFGPGTRLTVL.

There are a few counts of this clone. The V and J genes are TRBV28 and TRBJ1-5; tentatively, D is TRBD1 (6 bases). CDR1 is MDHEN and CDR2 is SYDVKM in the germline V gene. This CDR3 comprises 14 residues. V was trimmed by 6 bases and J by 2 bases, leaving 11 bases between them. CDR3 nucleotides: TGTGCCAGCAGCCCTCCAGGGGGCAATCAGCCCCAGCATTTT. This codes for CASSPPGGNQPQHF. The complete variable domain, with remaining parts taken from reference TRBV28 and TRBJ1-5, reads DVKVTQSSRYLVKRTGEKVFLECVQDMDHENMFWYRQDPGLGLRLIYFSYDVKMKEKGDIPEGYSVSREKKERFSLILESASTNQTSMYLCASSPPGGNQPQHFGDGTRLSIL.

The chain combines TRBV12-5 with TRBJ2-1; D is perhaps TRBD2 (6 bases). CDR3 size: 13 residues. Germline CDR1 and CDR2: LGHNT and FRNRAP. CDR3 protein: CSKGEESGNEQFF. The CDR3 bases are TGTTCAAAGGGAGAAGAGAGCGGGAATGAGCAGTTCTTC. Complete variable domain (other parts from reference TRBV12-5 and TRBJ2-1): DARVTQTPRHKVTEMGQEVTMRCQPILGHNTVFWYRQTMMQGLELLAYFRNRAPLDDSGMPKDRFSAEMPDATLATLKIQPSEPRDSAVYFCSKGEESGNEQFFGPGTRLTVL.

This chain links TRBV24-1 with TRBJ1-2; D is undetermined. The CDR3 length is 14 residues. The germline V gene has CDR1 KGHDR and CDR2 SFDVKD. Between the trimmed V and J ends, which lost 1 base and 3 bases, there was a span of 8 bases. Here the CDR3 reads CATSDFSADYGYTF. The CDR3 nucleotides are TGTGCCACCAGTGATTTTTCGGCAGACTATGGCTACACCTTC.

The CDR3 DNA sequence: TGCGCCAGCAGCCAAGATGCCACGAACACCGGGGAGCTGTTTTTT. This sequence encodes CASSQDATNTGELFF. The chain has TRBV4-3 and TRBJ2-2; D gene uncertain. Trimming pared 0 bases from V and 0 bases from J, leaving 5 bases between. The CDR3 is made up of 15 amino acids. Germline CDR1 reads LGHNA; CDR2 reads YSLEER.

The chain is built from TRBV4-2 and TRBJ2-1; 7 bases line up with TRBD2. The ends lost 2 bases at V and 6 bases at J; junction bases unmatched: 10. Germline lookup yields CDR1 LGHNA and CDR2 YNFKEQ. The CDR3 extends over 16 amino acids. The CDR3 loop reads CASSQSGAGDFNEQFF. The DNA for the CDR3 is TGTGCCAGCAGCCAATCCGGGGCGGGAGATTTCAATGAGCAGTTCTTC.

The chain combines TRBV12-3 or TRBV12-4 with TRBJ2-7, with D perhaps TRBD2 (5 bases). This CDR3 region has 11 residues. Trimming cost V 5 bases and J 4 bases, with 6 bases left between them. CDR3 sequence (DNA): TGTGCCAGCAGTGAGCGGTACGAGCAGTACTTC. Residues: CASSERYEQYF.

The chain couples TRBV27 to TRBJ1-2; D is undetermined. The V gene lost 3 bases and the J gene lost 4 bases, with 9 bases spanning the gap. The CDR3 has 13 residues. Germline V gene data show CDR1 as MNHEY and CDR2 as SMNVEV (reference sequence). CDR3 sequence (DNA): TGTGCCAGCAGTTTTCGAGAGGGCTATGGCTACACCTTC. This codes for CASSFREGYGYTF.

This chain joins TRBV2 and TRBJ1-1; D is undetermined. CDR3 length equals 14 residues. Trimming shortened V by 2 bases and J by 2 bases, and 9 bases separated the two germline ends. The germline V gene has CDR1 SNHLY and CDR2 FYNNEI. The CDR3 nucleotides are TGTGCCAGCAGTGAAATCAGTGTCAACACTGAAGCTTTCTTT. This encodes CASSEISVNTEAFF.

The V call is TRBV29-1, the J call TRBJ2-7; 9 positions agree with TRBD1. The V gene end was trimmed by 4 bases and the J gene end by 2 bases; junction bases not matched to a gene: 0. CDR1 and CDR2 (germline): SQVTM, ANQGSEA. The CDR3 sequence is 12 residues long. CDR3 bases: TGCAGCGTTGGGGACAGGGCCTACGAGCAGTACTTC. Its protein product is CSVGDRAYEQYF.

The chain has TRBV3-1 (or the pseudogene TRBV3-2) and TRBJ1-2; D is ambiguous. This CDR3 comprises 12 residues. CDR1 and CDR2 from the germline V gene are LGHDT and YNNKEL (reference sequence). V lost 1 base, J lost 5 bases, and 5 bases lay in between. CDR3 residues: CASSQVEYGYTF. CDR3 sequence (DNA): TGTGCCAGCAGCCAAGTAGAATATGGCTACACCTTC.

CDR3 coding DNA: TGTGCCAGCTCCCCCGGGACAGGGCCTAATGAGCAGTTCTTC. It yields the protein CASSPGTGPNEQFF. The genes are TRBV18 and TRBJ2-1; 9 bases match TRBD1. The CDR3 covers 14 residues. The junction had 7 bases not matched to a gene; V was cut back by 6 bases and J by 7 bases. Germline lookup yields CDR1 KGHSH and CDR2 LQKENI.